This T cell receptor (beta chain) was sequenced in a study of blood T cell repertoires in COVID-19 (dated by TCRdb to 2019 to 2021). In the study overall: Samples covering the acute and convalescent phases of COVID-19 were provided by collaborators in the United States, Italy and Spain. Where HLA class I and class II types were available, the types were taken from metadata supplied by the sample provider, not from assay-based typing. The sample metadata nearly always contained a de-identified subject ID, COVID-19 status, age in years and sex. The dataset comprised deeply sampled blood TCRbeta repertoires from subjects exposed to, actively infected with, or recovered from COVID-19. The material from the prospective study consisted of cDNA or gDNA derived from T cells, B-cell-depleted T cells, or PBMCs. The repertoires were released in a freely available public database intended as a resource for research on the immune response to SARS-CoV-2. The samples were drawn from two sources: the first 160 participants of the ongoing ImmuneRACE study, and 950 to 1,500 subjects contributed by 6 global collaborators. Overall study outcomes, separate from this receptor: How much clinical and demographic metadata was included differed by source and by participant, and the metadata was provided uncurated.

For CDR1 and CDR2, the germline V gene (reference sequence) lists SGHNT and YYREEE. The CDR3 has 16 amino acids, counting the end cysteine and phenylalanine. Of the read, only the CDR3 DNA is kept; its 48 bases are in frame from base 1. V lost 1 base and J lost 3 bases, and the count of bases not matched to a germline gene is 5. Whole blood was collected in K2EDTA tubes by collaborating institutions according to the institutions' own protocols. For TCRbeta analysis, collaborators shipped samples as frozen whole blood, isolated PBMCs, or DNA extracted from either of those sample types. As regards this clone: Its antigen remains unidentified. Base qualities are not at hand, and no much larger clone is one base apart.

TCRbeta CDR3 regions were amplified from genomic DNA using the immunoSEQ Assay, a bias-controlled multiplex PCR. On the study's bioinformatics: The number of nucleated cells in each sample was estimated by amplification of reference gene primers within the assay. To quantify the absolute abundance of each unique TCRbeta CDR3 rearrangement, sequence reads were collapsed and filtered. For each sample, productive Simpson clonality was calculated as the square root of Simpson's diversity index over productive rearrangements. TCRdb limited this immuneACCESS table to in-frame rearrangements with V and J called. A share of clones is missing; checked studies link under half to unresolved V genes, and the rest is unexplained. V, J and clone size reflect that table, while D and trimming were determined from the DNA. The sample includes 200,000 to 300,000 clones, with over 70% observed a single time. Under 30% of the sample is held by the ten biggest clonotypes.

The rearranged chain carries TRBV5-4 and TRBJ2-5, and 11 bases in between align with TRBD2. Sequencing was performed on peripheral blood. This sequence originates from a man aged 35-49 years with acute or convalescent COVID-19. The DNA reads as follows: TGTGCCAGCAGCTTGACTAGCGGGAGTGCGGAAGAGACCCAGTACTTC. Its amino acids are CASSLTSGSAEETQYF.